The sequence of this TCR beta chain was determined in a study of blood T cell repertoires in COVID-19. This clone has just a few counts. Authors' processing steps: Reference gene primers were amplified, and this amplification served to estimate nucleated cell counts. Here immunoSEQ multiplex PCR was the method, and the copy in TCRdb shows in-frame clones only, minus some. V and J calls and clone size are given by that table; D and trimming were obtained from the DNA. The table shows about 62,000 clones, with about 88% occurring only once. The germline CDR1 and CDR2 sequences are MDHEN and SYDVKM. V was shortened by 7 bases and J by 0 bases, with 12 bases between the two germline ends. The CDR3 consists of 15 residues.

The genes are TRBV28 and TRBJ2-2; TRBD1 is a possible D gene (6 bases). Source material: peripheral blood. The receptor's source is a man between 65 and 85 years old with acute or convalescent COVID-19. CDR3 protein: CASKFRGTNTGELFF. As DNA, the CDR3 is TGTGCCAGCAAATTTAGGGGGACGAACACCGGGGAGCTGTTTTTT.